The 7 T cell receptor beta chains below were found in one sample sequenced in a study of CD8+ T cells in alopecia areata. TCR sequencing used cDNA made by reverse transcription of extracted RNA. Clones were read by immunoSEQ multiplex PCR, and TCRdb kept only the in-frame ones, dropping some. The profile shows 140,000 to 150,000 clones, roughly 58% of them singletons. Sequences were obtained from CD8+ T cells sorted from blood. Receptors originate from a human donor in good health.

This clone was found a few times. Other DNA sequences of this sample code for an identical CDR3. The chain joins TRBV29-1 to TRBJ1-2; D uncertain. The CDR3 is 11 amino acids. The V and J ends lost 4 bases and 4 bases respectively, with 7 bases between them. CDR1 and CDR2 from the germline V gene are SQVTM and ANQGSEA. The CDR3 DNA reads TGCAGCGTTGTAACACGCTATGGCTACACCTTC. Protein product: CSVVTRYGYTF.

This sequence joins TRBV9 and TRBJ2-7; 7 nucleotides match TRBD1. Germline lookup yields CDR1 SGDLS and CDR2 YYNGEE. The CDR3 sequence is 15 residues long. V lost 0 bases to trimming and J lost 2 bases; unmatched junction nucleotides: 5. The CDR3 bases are TGTGCCAGCAGCGTAGGCACAGGGGTCACCTACGAGCAGTACTTC. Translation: CASSVGTGVTYEQYF.

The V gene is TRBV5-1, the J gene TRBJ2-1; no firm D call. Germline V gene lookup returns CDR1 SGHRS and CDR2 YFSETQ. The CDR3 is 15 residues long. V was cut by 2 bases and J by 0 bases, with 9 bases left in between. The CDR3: CASSFWPSSYNEQFF. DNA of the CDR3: TGCGCCAGCAGCTTTTGGCCAAGCTCCTACAATGAGCAGTTCTTC.

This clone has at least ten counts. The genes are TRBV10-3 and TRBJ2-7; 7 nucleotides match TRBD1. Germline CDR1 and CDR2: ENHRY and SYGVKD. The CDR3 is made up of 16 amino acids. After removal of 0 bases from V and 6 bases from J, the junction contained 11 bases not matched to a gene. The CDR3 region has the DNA TGTGCCATCAGTGAGTCCATGGGACAGCCCCTCGGCGAGCAGTACTTC. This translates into CAISESMGQPLGEQYF.

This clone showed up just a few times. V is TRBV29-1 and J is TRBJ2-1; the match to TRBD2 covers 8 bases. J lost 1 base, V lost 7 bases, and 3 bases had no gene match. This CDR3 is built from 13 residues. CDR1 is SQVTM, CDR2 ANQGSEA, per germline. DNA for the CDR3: TGCAGCGCGGGACTAGAATCCTACAATGAGCAGTTCTTC. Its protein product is CSAGLESYNEQFF.

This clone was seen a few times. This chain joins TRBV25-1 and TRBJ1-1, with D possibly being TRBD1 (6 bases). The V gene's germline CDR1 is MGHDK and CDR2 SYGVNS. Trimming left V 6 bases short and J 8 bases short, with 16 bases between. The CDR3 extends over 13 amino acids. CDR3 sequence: CASREKQGREAFF. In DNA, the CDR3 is TGTGCCAGCAGGGAAAAACAGGGACGCGAAGCTTTCTTT.

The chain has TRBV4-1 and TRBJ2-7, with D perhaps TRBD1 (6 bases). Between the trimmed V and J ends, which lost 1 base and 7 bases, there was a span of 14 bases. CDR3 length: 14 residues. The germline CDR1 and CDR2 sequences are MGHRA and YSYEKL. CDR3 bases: TGCGCCAGCAGCCAAGGACAGGTTTTTCAAGAGCAGTACTTC. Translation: CASSQGQVFQEQYF.